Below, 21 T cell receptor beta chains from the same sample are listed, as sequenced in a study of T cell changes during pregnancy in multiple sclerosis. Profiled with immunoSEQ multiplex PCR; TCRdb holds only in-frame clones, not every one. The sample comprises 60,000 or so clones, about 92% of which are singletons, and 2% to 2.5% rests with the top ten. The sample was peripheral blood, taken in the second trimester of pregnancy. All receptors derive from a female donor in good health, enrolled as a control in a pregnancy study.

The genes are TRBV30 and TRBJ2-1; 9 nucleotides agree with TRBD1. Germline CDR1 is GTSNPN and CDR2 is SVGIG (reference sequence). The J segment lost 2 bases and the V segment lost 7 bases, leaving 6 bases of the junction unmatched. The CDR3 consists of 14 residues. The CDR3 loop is CALVRDRAYNEQFF. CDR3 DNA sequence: TGTGCCTTGGTCCGGGACAGGGCCTACAATGAGCAGTTCTTC. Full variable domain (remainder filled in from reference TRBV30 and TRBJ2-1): SQTIHQWPATLVQPVGSPLSLECTVEGTSNPNLYWYRQAAGRGLQLLFYSVGIGQISSEVPQNLSASRPQDRQFILSSKKLLLSDSGFYLCALVRDRAYNEQFFGPGTRLTVL.

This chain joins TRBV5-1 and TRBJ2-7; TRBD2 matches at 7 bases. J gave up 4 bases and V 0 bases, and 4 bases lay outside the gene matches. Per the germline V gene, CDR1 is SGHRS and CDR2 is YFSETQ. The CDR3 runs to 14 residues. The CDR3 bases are TGCGCCAGCAGCTTGGCTAGCGGCCCTTACGAGCAGTACTTC. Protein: CASSLASGPYEQYF.

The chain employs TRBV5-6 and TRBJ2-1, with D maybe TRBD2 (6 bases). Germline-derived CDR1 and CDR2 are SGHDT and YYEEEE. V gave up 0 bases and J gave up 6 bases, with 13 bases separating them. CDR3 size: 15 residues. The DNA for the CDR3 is TGTGCCAGCAGCTTGGGACTAGACCGCCCCAATGAGCAGTTCTTC. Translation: CASSLGLDRPNEQFF.

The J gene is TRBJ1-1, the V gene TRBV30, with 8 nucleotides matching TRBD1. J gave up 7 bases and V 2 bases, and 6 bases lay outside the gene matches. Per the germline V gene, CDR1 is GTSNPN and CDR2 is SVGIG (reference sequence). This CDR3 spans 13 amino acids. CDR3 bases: TGTGCCTGGAGTCGTTTCGACAGGGGTGAAGCTTTCTTT. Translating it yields CAWSRFDRGEAFF. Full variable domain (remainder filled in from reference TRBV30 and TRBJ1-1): SQTIHQWPATLVQPVGSPLSLECTVEGTSNPNLYWYRQAAGRGLQLLFYSVGIGQISSEVPQNLSASRPQDRQFILSSKKLLLSDSGFYLCAWSRFDRGEAFFGQGTRLTVV.

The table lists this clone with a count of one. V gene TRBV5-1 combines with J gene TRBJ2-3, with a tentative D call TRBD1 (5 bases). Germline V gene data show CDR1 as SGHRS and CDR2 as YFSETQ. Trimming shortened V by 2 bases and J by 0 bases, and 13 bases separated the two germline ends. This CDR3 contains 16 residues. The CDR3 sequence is CASSLGAAYSTDTQYF. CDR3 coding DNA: TGCGCCAGCAGCTTAGGGGCAGCTTATAGCACAGATACGCAGTATTTT.

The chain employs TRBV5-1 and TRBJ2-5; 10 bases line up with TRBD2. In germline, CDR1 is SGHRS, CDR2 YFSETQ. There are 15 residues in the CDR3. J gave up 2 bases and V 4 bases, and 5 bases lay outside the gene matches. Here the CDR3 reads CASSGAGGLQETQYF. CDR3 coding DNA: TGCGCCAGCAGCGGAGCGGGGGGGCTACAAGAGACCCAGTACTTC.

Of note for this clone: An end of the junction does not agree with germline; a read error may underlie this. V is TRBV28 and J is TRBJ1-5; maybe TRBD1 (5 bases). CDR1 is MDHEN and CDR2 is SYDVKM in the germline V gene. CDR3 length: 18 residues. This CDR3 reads CASSLSPRITGSKQPQHF. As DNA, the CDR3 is TGTGCCAGCAGTTTAAGCCCACGGATAACAGGCAGCAAACAGCCCCAGCATTTT. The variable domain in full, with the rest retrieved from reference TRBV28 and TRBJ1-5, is DVKVTQSSRYLVKRTGEKVFLECVQDMDHENMFWYRQDPGLGLRLIYFSYDVKMKEKGDIPEGYSVSREKKERFSLILESASTNQTSMYLCASSLSPRITGSKQPQHFGDGTRLSIL.

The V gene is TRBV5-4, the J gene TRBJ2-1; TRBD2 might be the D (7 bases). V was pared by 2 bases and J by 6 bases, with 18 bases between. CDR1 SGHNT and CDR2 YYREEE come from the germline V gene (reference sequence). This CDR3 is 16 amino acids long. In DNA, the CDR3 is TGTGCCAGCAGCTTATTTCGCGGGGGCGCAGCCAATGAGCAGTTCTTC. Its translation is CASSLFRGGAANEQFF.

CDR3 residues: CASRPTGKSSPLHF. Here the CDR3 DNA reads TGTGCCAGTAGGCCGACAGGGAAATCTTCACCCCTCCACTTT. The chain joins TRBV19 to TRBJ1-6; 7 bases fit TRBD1. The CDR3 is made up of 14 amino acids. Germline lookup yields CDR1 LNHDA and CDR2 SQIVND (reference sequence). With V trimmed by 6 bases and J by 9 bases, 8 bases remained unmatched.

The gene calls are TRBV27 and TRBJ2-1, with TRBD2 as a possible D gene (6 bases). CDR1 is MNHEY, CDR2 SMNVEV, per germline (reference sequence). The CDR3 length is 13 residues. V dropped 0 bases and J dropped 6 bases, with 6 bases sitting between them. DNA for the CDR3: TGTGCCAGCAGTTTATCTAGCGGCAATGAGCAGTTCTTC. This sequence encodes CASSLSSGNEQFF.

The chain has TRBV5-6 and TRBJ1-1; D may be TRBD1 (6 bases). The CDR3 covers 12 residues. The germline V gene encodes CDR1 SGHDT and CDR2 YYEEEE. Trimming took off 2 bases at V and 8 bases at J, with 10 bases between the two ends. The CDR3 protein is CASSLLQGEAFF. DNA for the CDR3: TGTGCCAGCAGCTTATTACAGGGAGAAGCTTTCTTT.

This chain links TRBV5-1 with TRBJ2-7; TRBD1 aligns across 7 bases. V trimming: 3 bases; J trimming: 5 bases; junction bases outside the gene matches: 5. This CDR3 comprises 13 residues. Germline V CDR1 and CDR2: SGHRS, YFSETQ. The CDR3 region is CASSSSDRDEQYF. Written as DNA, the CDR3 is TGCGCCAGCAGCTCCTCAGACAGGGACGAGCAGTACTTC. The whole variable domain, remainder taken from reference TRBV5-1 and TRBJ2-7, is KAGVTQTPRYLIKTRGQQVTLSCSPISGHRSVSWYQQTPGQGLQFLFEYFSETQRNKGNFPGRFSGRQFSNSRSEMNVSTLELGDSALYLCASSSSDRDEQYFGPGTRLTVT.

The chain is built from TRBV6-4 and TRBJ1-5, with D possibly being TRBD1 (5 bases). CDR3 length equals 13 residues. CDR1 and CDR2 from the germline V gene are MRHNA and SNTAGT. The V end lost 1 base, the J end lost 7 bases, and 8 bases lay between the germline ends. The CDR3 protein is CASSDWAGQPQHF. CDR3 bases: TGTGCCAGCAGTGACTGGGCAGGGCAGCCCCAGCATTTT.

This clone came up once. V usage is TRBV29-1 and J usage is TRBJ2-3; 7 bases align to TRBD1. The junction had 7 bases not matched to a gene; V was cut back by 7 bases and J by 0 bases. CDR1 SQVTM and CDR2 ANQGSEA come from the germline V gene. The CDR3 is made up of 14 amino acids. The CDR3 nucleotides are TGCAGCGCCCGACAGGGCGCTAGCACAGATACGCAGTATTTT. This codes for CSARQGASTDTQYF.

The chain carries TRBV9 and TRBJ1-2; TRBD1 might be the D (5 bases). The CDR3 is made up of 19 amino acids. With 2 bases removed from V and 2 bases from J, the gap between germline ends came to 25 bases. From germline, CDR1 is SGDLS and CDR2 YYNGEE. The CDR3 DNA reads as TGTGCCAGCAGCGTTTCTACCCGGGACTCAGGGATTTCGAACTATGGCTACACCTTC. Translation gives CASSVSTRDSGISNYGYTF.

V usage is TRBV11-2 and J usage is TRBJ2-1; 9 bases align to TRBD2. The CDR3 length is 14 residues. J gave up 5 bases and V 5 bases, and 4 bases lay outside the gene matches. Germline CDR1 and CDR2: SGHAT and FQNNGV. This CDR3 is CASSLRLADNEQFF. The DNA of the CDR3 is TGTGCCAGCAGCCTCCGACTAGCGGACAATGAGCAGTTCTTC.

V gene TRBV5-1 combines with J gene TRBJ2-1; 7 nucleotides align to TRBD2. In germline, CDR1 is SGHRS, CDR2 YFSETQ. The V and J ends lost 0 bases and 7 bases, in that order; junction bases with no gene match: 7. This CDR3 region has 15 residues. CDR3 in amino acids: CASSLGTGTINEQFF. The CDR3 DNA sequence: TGCGCCAGCAGCTTGGGGACCGGGACTATAAATGAGCAGTTCTTC. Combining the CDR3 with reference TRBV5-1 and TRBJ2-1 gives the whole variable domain KAGVTQTPRYLIKTRGQQVTLSCSPISGHRSVSWYQQTPGQGLQFLFEYFSETQRNKGNFPGRFSGRQFSNSRSEMNVSTLELGDSALYLCASSLGTGTINEQFFGPGTRLTVL.

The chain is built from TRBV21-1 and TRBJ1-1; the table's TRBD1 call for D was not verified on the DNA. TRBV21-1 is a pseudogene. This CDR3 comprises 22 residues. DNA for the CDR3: TGTGCCAGCAGCAAAGTGGGAATAGCAGTCCGGGGACAGCCCAACCGGAACACTGAAGCTTTCTTT. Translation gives CASSKVGIAVRGQPNRNTEAFF.

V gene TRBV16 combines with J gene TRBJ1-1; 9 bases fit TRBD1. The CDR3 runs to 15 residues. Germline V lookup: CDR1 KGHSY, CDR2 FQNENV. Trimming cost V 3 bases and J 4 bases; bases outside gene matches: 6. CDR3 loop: CASSQRTGVITEAFF. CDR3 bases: TGTGCCAGCAGCCAGCGGACAGGGGTAATCACTGAAGCTTTCTTT.

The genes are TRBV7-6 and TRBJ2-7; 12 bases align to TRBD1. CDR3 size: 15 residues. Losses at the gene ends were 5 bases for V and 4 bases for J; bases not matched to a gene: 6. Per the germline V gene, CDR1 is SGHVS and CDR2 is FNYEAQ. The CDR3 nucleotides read TGTGCCAGCAGCCCGGGGACAGGGGGCTTTTACGAGCAGTACTTC. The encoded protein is CASSPGTGGFYEQYF.

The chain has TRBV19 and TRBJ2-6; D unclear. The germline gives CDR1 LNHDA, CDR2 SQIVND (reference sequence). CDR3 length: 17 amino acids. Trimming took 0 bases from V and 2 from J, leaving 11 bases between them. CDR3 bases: TGTGCCAGTAGTATAGATCTTAGTCCCGCTGGGGCCAACGTCCTGACTTTC. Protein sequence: CASSIDLSPAGANVLTF.